This T cell receptor beta chain emerged from a study of Graves' ophthalmopathy and Graves' hyperthyroidism. Study in general: Peripheral blood was gathered at first diagnosis, ahead of any treatment whatsoever. Study-wide results and limits: Blood contained most expanded thyroid clonotypes exceeding 0.001 frequency. Discriminating ophthalmopathy from stable hyperthyroidism, a 13-signature model attained a sensitivity of 85% to 90% and a specificity of around 81%.

Orbital computed tomography, together with clinical symptoms, serum thyroxine, TRAb and thyroid ultrasound, was used for diagnosis. The V end was cut by 0 bases, the J end by 4 bases, with 7 bases between. CDR3 length: 14 residues. Germline values: CDR1 PRHDT, CDR2 FYEKMQ (reference sequence). A note on this clonotype: As yet, its antigen is unknown. The CDR3 ends on some other residue instead of the conserved phenylalanine or tryptophan, so this is likely a read error.

RNA transcripts were the template, and TCR beta CDR3 regions were amplified from them. HTBI-primed RT-PCR formed the first round, and a multiplex PCR formed the second. From the multiplex PCR reads, TCRdb called clonotypes with MiXCR, one entry per CDR3 protein. The sample includes over 650,000 distinct CDR3 sequences, just over 40% of them seen just once. Sequences were obtained from peripheral blood. The TCR comes from an adult man with Graves' ophthalmopathy. The chain uses TRBV13 and TRBJ1-5, with D hard to call. CDR3 coding DNA: TGTGCCAGCAGCTTAGGGACACCTAATCAGCCCCAGCATCTT. Amino acids: CASSLGTPNQPQHL.